This entry describes one TCR beta chain. In its sample, this clonotype was seen a few times. Its specific antigen is unknown. Per-base qualities were not stored, and no clone one base away is much larger. This sample was taken from a study of CD8+CD57+ T cells in acquired aplastic anemia listed by TCRdb under 2018. About the full investigation: On average, sorted CD4+ and CD8+ cells yielded about 3 ug of extracted DNA, with a range of roughly 0.19 to 27.4 ug. A CD8+CD57+ expansion meant a frequency higher than the mean frequency seen in healthy subjects.

Genomic DNA was used as template for profiling of TCR beta VDJ combinations and CDR3 sequences. An Illumina HiSeq 2000 was used for TCR repertoire sequencing. The authors' pipeline ran thus. TRBV/TRBJ rearrangement plots, CDR3 size and DJ length profiles, and Simpson's diversity index were used to evaluate the repertoires. Whichever DNA sequence was most abundant in the deep sequencing data was defined as the immunodominant clone. CDR3 amino acid sequences were checked for sharing between subjects and were compared against published repertoires and the VDJdb database. TCRdb trimmed the raw reads at Q25, called clones with MiXCR and kept productive beta chains. A single entry per CDR3 protein holds the most common genes and DNA from its merged rows. These V and J calls rely on TCRdb rather than the paper's analysis. The sample contains just over 200,000 distinct CDR3 sequences, 50% to 70% of them found a single time. Clones ranked in the top ten supply roughly 50% of the sample.

Study-level results and caveats: No significant difference in CD8+ Simpson's diversity was found between patients and healthy controls (P=0.060). Roughly 30 CD8+ CDR3 sequences were shared between patients and controls but appeared highly expressed in patients and within their immunodominant clones.

Flow cytometry had shown CD8+CD57+ cell expansion in the patients selected for sequencing. Every patient had severe acquired aplastic anemia, diagnosed using the International Study of Aplastic Anemia and Agranulocytosis and Camitta criteria. No patient had received any therapy when blood was sampled. The study deep-sequenced TCR repertoires of sorted CD4+ and CD8+ blood T cells from severe aplastic anemia patients and healthy subjects. In the USA, patient enrollment took place under clinicaltrials.gov protocols 00001620, 01623167, 00001397, 00071045, 00081523 and 00961064. Ficoll-Paque density gradient centrifugation was used to isolate peripheral blood mononuclear cells. Before DNA was extracted, CD4+ and CD8+ T cells were sorted using either FACS or magnetic beads. The CDR3, cysteine through phenylalanine, is 13 amino acids long. Here the CDR3 DNA is all that survives: 39 bases in frame from base 1. The CDR1 and CDR2 encoded by the germline V gene (reference sequence) are SEHNR and FQNEAQ. V is cut by 3 bases and J by 2 bases, and the space between the germline ends is 2 bases.

The sequence came from a human donor with aplastic anemia. The V and J genes are TRBV7-9 and TRBJ2-6; no D gene is confidently identified. What was sequenced was sorted CD4+, CD8+, or CD8+CD57+ T cells (not recorded which) from PBMCs. CDR3 region: CASSFAGANVLTF. The nucleotide sequence is TGTGCCAGCAGCTTCGCTGGGGCCAACGTCCTGACTTTC.